The 28 T cell receptor beta chains in this list originate from one sample, sequenced in a study of T cells in Graves' hyperthyroidism and ophthalmopathy. TCR beta CDR3 regions were amplified from RNA. TCR CDR3 underwent first-round RT-PCR with the HTBI primer set. TCRdb recomputed calls from the multiplex PCR reads with MiXCR, one row per CDR3 protein. Of 600,000 or so distinct CDR3 sequences in the sample, 14% were seen once. Sequencing was done on a sample of blood. Every receptor here comes from a young woman with Graves' ophthalmopathy.

This clonotype occurred a few times. The genes are TRBV10-2 and TRBJ2-3, with D perhaps TRBD2 (5 bases). This CDR3 contains 16 residues. The V gene lost 6 bases and the J gene lost 1 base, with 17 bases spanning the gap. Germline CDR1 is WSHSY and CDR2 is SAAADI. The CDR3 bases are TGCGCCAGCAGGGAACACCCTAGCCTGGGCACAGATACGCAGTATTTT. The encoded protein is CASREHPSLGTDTQYF.

At least ten counts were recorded for this clonotype. The chain couples TRBV6-1 to TRBJ1-1; no reliable D call. The V end lost 7 bases, the J end lost 2 bases, and 8 bases lay between the germline ends. Germline V lookup: CDR1 MNHNS, CDR2 SASEGT. The CDR3 loop spans 12 amino acids. As DNA, the CDR3 is TGTGCCAGCAATTTTCGTAACACTGAAGCTTTCTTT. Protein: CASNFRNTEAFF.

The rearrangement uses TRBV30 and TRBJ2-7, with 12 bases that match TRBD2. The V segment lost 0 bases and the J segment 5 bases; nucleotides outside the gene matches: 11. The CDR3 runs to 17 residues. Germline loops: CDR1 GTSNPN, CDR2 SVGIG (reference sequence). This CDR3 reads CAWSVLQLAGGMHEQYF. CDR3 nucleotide sequence: TGTGCCTGGAGTGTACTACAACTAGCGGGAGGTATGCACGAGCAGTACTTC.

This clonotype was observed a few times. The rearrangement links TRBV29-1 to TRBJ2-2, with TRBD1 matching over 7 bases. CDR1 and CDR2 from the germline V gene are SQVTM and ANQGSEA. V trimming: 6 bases; J trimming: 5 bases; junction bases outside the gene matches: 3. The CDR3 is 12 residues long. CDR3 sequence: CSVDRATGELFF. As DNA, the CDR3 is TGCAGCGTAGACAGGGCGACCGGGGAGCTGTTTTTT.

This clonotype has at least ten counts. The chain couples TRBV29-1 to TRBJ2-4; TRBD1 aligns across 7 bases. The V and J ends lost 7 bases and 1 base, in that order; junction bases with no gene match: 7. The CDR3 has 14 residues. CDR1 and CDR2 (germline): SQVTM, ANQGSEA. CDR3 loop: CSAMTGSAKNIQYF. The CDR3 DNA reads TGCAGCGCCATGACAGGGTCGGCCAAAAACATTCAGTACTTC.

The gene calls are TRBV2 and TRBJ2-7, with D uncertain. The CDR3 spans 14 residues. Germline lookup yields CDR1 SNHLY and CDR2 FYNNEI. V lost 6 bases and J 3 bases, leaving 15 bases between the germline ends. The CDR3 loop reads CASRETLKGYEQYF. The CDR3 DNA sequence: TGTGCCAGCAGGGAGACACTAAAGGGCTACGAGCAGTACTTC.

The chain links TRBV11-2 to TRBJ2-5; D gene uncertain. Per germline, CDR1 SGHAT and CDR2 FQNNGV. The CDR3 length is 13 residues. Trimming cost V 5 bases and J 3 bases, with 10 bases left between them. CDR3 in DNA: TGTGCCAGCAGCCCAATCAGCGAAGAGACCCAGTACTTC. Protein product: CASSPISEETQYF.

Ten or more counts support this clonotype. This chain uses TRBV5-5 with TRBJ1-5, with 12 bases matching TRBD1. Per germline, CDR1 SGHKS and CDR2 YYEKEE (reference sequence). CDR3 size: 14 residues. The V and J ends lost 0 bases and 15 bases, in that order; junction bases with no gene match: 7. The chain's CDR3 is CASSLEGQGAARHF. CDR3 sequence (DNA): TGTGCCAGCAGCTTGGAGGGACAGGGGGCCGCGAGGCATTTT.

There are a few counts of this clonotype. The gene calls are TRBV5-4 and TRBJ2-1, with D possibly matching TRBD1 (5 bases). The ends were cut back, 5 bases at V and 6 bases at J, with 12 bases in the middle. CDR3 size: 13 residues. Germline CDR1 reads SGHNT; CDR2 reads YYREEE (reference sequence). CDR3 sequence (DNA): TGTGCCAGCAGTTCTGGGGCTACCAATGAGCAGTTCTTC. The encoded protein is CASSSGATNEQFF.

In this sample, this clonotype turned up many times. This sequence joins TRBV7-2 and TRBJ2-3; D is possibly TRBD1 (6 bases). The CDR3 totals 16 residues. V lost 0 bases, J lost 4 bases, and 14 bases lay in between. The germline CDR1 and CDR2 sequences are SGHTA and FQGNSA. CDR3 amino acids: CASSLAALGGSDTQYF. The CDR3 region has the DNA TGTGCCAGCAGCTTAGCGGCCCTAGGGGGTTCAGATACGCAGTATTTT.

This clonotype came up many times. The chain couples TRBV20-1 to TRBJ2-5; 8 positions agree with TRBD1. This CDR3 has 12 residues. Per germline, CDR1 DFQATT and CDR2 SNEGSKA (reference sequence). V shed 5 bases, J shed 4 bases, and the junction held 3 bases outside the gene matches. The CDR3 nucleotides read TGCAGTGCTCTCGACAGGGGAGAGACCCAGTACTTC. It encodes CSALDRGETQYF.

There are many counts of this clonotype. This chain uses TRBV2 with TRBJ2-1; 8 nucleotides match TRBD2. Germline CDR1 and CDR2: SNHLY and FYNNEI. With V trimmed by 7 bases and J by 1 base, 6 bases remained unmatched. This CDR3 is built from 15 residues. Written as DNA, the CDR3 is TGTGCCAGCACAGCGGGAGCAGGGTCCTACAATGAGCAGTTCTTC. Residues: CASTAGAGSYNEQFF.

This clonotype has only a few counts. The chain combines TRBV29-1 with TRBJ2-1, with D hard to call. There are 11 residues in the CDR3. V gave up 0 bases and J gave up 7 bases, with 4 bases separating them. The V gene's germline CDR1 is SQVTM and CDR2 ANQGSEA. For the CDR3, the DNA is TGCAGCGTTGAAGATCCTAATGAGCAGTTCTTC. Protein product: CSVEDPNEQFF.

Many counts were recorded for this clonotype. The chain carries TRBV7-6 and TRBJ2-3, with D perhaps matching TRBD1 (5 bases). Germline values: CDR1 SGHVS, CDR2 FNYEAQ. V lost 1 base and J 3 bases, leaving 17 bases between the germline ends. The CDR3 length is 17 residues. CDR3 sequence reads: CASSLEGLGGVTDTQYF. DNA of the CDR3: TGTGCCAGCAGCTTAGAGGGGTTAGGTGGAGTAACAGATACGCAGTATTTT. Drawing the rest from reference TRBV7-6 and TRBJ2-3, the complete variable domain is GAGVSQSPRYKVTKRGQDVALRCDPISGHVSLYWYRQALGQGPEFLTYFNYEAQQDKSGLPNDRFSAERPEGSISTLTIQRTEQRDSAMYRCASSLEGLGGVTDTQYFGPGTRLTVL.

This clonotype was seen a few times. The chain joins TRBV6-4 to TRBJ2-3; maybe TRBD2 (6 bases). Trimming pared 6 bases from V and 2 bases from J, leaving 21 bases between. Germline V gene sequence: CDR1 MRHNA, CDR2 SNTAGT. The CDR3 sequence is 17 residues long. CDR3 nucleotide sequence: TGTGCCAGCAGCCGGAGGGCCTCATCATCCCCCACAGATACGCAGTATTTT. Encoded protein: CASSRRASSSPTDTQYF.

This clonotype was seen more than once but under ten times. The genes are TRBV5-1 and TRBJ2-1; 8 bases are a match to TRBD2. CDR1 and CDR2 from the germline V gene are SGHRS and YFSETQ. V lost 4 bases to trimming and J lost 6 bases; unmatched junction nucleotides: 15. The CDR3 contains 17 residues. The CDR3 nucleotides read TGCGCCAGCAGCCCCCGGGGGGAGGGACTAGGAGGCAATGAGCAGTTCTTC. Protein product: CASSPRGEGLGGNEQFF.

This clonotype came up many times. The CDR3 coding sequence is TGTGCCTGGAGTGTAGGTCTTCGGGATACGCAGTATTTT. It encodes CAWSVGLRDTQYF. This chain uses TRBV30 with TRBJ2-3; no definite D call. Germline V gene data show CDR1 as GTSNPN and CDR2 as SVGIG (reference sequence). The CDR3 contains 13 residues. Trimming left V 0 bases short and J 6 bases short, with 10 bases between.

This chain links TRBV7-2 with TRBJ1-2; D may be TRBD1 (5 bases). The CDR3 runs to 15 residues. The germline gives CDR1 SGHTA, CDR2 FQGNSA. V was cut by 4 bases and J by 8 bases, with 20 bases left in between. Here the CDR3 reads CASSSGGSQGRGYTF. The CDR3 DNA follows: TGTGCCAGCAGCTCGGGAGGGAGTCAGGGTCGCGGCTACACCTTC.

Notes on this clonotype: Just one base apart from a much larger clone, this may be a read error. The rearrangement joins TRBV30 to TRBJ2-1; D remains unclear. V was cut by 3 bases and J by 5 bases, with 8 bases left in between. CDR1 is GTSNPN, CDR2 SVGIG, per germline (reference sequence). CDR3 size: 12 residues. CDR3 bases: TGTGCCTGGAGCCATAGCCACAATGAGCAGTTCTTC. Protein sequence: CAWSHSHNEQFF.

The rearrangement joins TRBV6-5 to TRBJ2-6; 9 bases are shared with TRBD1. CDR1 is MNHEY and CDR2 is SVGAGI in the germline V gene. V trimming: 4 bases; J trimming: 3 bases; junction bases outside the gene matches: 16. The length of the CDR3 is 20 residues. The CDR3 reads CASSSPGQGGRDFGANVLTF. The CDR3 nucleotides are TGTGCCAGCAGTTCGCCGGGACAGGGAGGACGTGACTTTGGGGCCAACGTCCTGACTTTC.

This clonotype has at least ten counts. The J gene is TRBJ1-1, the V gene TRBV14; 7 nucleotides align to TRBD1. With V trimmed by 0 bases and J by 4 bases, 8 bases remained unmatched. This CDR3 has 16 residues. Germline V gene lookup returns CDR1 SGHDN and CDR2 FVKESK. This CDR3 reads CASSQDVGGVGTEAFF. The CDR3 DNA is TGTGCCAGCAGCCAAGATGTAGGGGGCGTGGGCACTGAAGCTTTCTTT.

The table lists this clonotype with many counts. The chain carries TRBV6-5 and TRBJ2-1; D gene ambiguous. The CDR3 consists of 11 residues. CDR1 MNHEY and CDR2 SVGAGI come from the germline V gene. The V end lost 2 bases, the J end lost 8 bases, and 4 bases lay between the germline ends. In nucleotides, the CDR3 is TGTGCCAGCAGTTACGGGGATGAGCAGTTCTTC. It yields the protein CASSYGDEQFF.

CDR3: CASRGTHGDSYEQYF. CDR3 bases: TGTGCCAGCAGGGGCACCCATGGGGACTCCTACGAGCAGTACTTC. This sequence joins TRBV6-2 or TRBV6-3 and TRBJ2-7; D not certain. Deletions cut 6 bases from V and 0 bases from J, with 15 bases between. The CDR3 sequence is 15 residues long. In germline, CDR1 is MNHEY, CDR2 SVGEGT.

Many counts were recorded for this clonotype. The chain combines TRBV7-3 with TRBJ2-7, with 7 nucleotides matching TRBD2. Germline assignment: CDR1 SGHTA and CDR2 FQGTGA. CDR3 length equals 16 residues. Trimming cost V 1 base and J 1 base; bases outside gene matches: 7. This chain's CDR3 is CASSLSGASGSYEQYF. The CDR3 DNA reads TGTGCCAGCAGCTTAAGCGGGGCTAGCGGTTCCTACGAGCAGTACTTC.

This clonotype was seen repeatedly, ten times or more. The CDR3 region has the DNA TGTGCCACCAGCAGACGGGGGTATAGCGGGTCCTCCTACGAGCAGTACTTC. It is translated as CATSRRGYSGSSYEQYF. J is TRBJ2-7 and V is TRBV15, with 7 bases lining up with TRBD2. CDR3 size: 17 residues. The ends lost 2 bases at V and 0 bases at J; junction bases unmatched: 10. Germline V gene sequence: CDR1 LNHNV, CDR2 YYDKDF (reference sequence).

The chain carries TRBV6-5 and TRBJ2-1; TRBD2 aligns across 13 bases. The germline CDR1 and CDR2 sequences are MNHEY and SVGAGI. After removal of 0 bases from V and 3 bases from J, the junction contained 14 bases not matched to a gene. This CDR3 is 21 amino acids long. The CDR3 DNA follows: TGTGCCAGCAGTTACTCAACCGGGACTAGCGGGATCGGGCTGGGCTACAATGAGCAGTTCTTC. It specifies CASSYSTGTSGIGLGYNEQFF.

This clonotype has only a few counts. V usage is TRBV27 and J usage is TRBJ1-1; 8 nucleotides agree with TRBD1. Germline CDR1 MNHEY, CDR2 SMNVEV (reference sequence). This CDR3 has 15 residues. V shed 6 bases and J 6 bases; nucleotides not matched to a gene: 12. The CDR3 sequence is CASSHRQGSLPEAFF. CDR3 nucleotides: TGTGCCAGCAGCCACCGACAGGGGAGTCTCCCTGAAGCTTTCTTT.

The gene calls are TRBV11-2 and TRBJ2-3; D not certain. The V gene's germline CDR1 is SGHAT and CDR2 FQNNGV. This CDR3 spans 17 amino acids. Trimming cost V 4 bases and J 3 bases, with 20 bases left between them. CDR3 sequence (DNA): TGTGCCAGCAGCTCTCTCACCACGTTGGTAAGGACAGATACGCAGTATTTT. Translating it yields CASSSLTTLVRTDTQYF.